One and the same sample provided the 26 T cell receptor beta chains below, sequenced in a study of cytomegalovirus exposure and HLA in healthy donors. Primers for the PCR totalled 60 Vbeta and 13 Jbeta. Assay: immunoSEQ multiplex PCR; the TCRdb copy retains only in-frame clones and omits some. The sample gives about 150,000 clones, around 75% of which show up once; 7.7% is in the top ten. Sequencing used PBMCs. Every receptor here comes from a man between 25 and 39 years old in good health and CMV-seropositive.

This clone has only one observation. V gene TRBV7-9 combines with J gene TRBJ2-3; 9 nucleotides match TRBD1. Trimming removed 5 bases from V and 6 bases from J; junction bases left unmatched: 12. The CDR3 runs 16 residues. The germline CDR1 and CDR2 sequences are SEHNR and FQNEAQ (reference sequence). The CDR3 region has the DNA TGTGCCAGCAGCCTCGGACAGGGGTACGTTGCGGATACGCAGTATTTT. Its translation: CASSLGQGYVADTQYF.

This chain joins TRBV6-6 and TRBJ1-5; D perhaps matches TRBD1 (5 bases). This CDR3 spans 16 amino acids. V was clipped by 10 bases and J by 0 bases, with 19 bases between them. Looked up from germline, CDR1 is MNHNY and CDR2 is SVGAGI (reference sequence). The CDR3 protein is CATQMDTFYSNQPQHF. CDR3 in DNA: TGTGCCACCCAAATGGACACCTTCTATAGCAATCAGCCCCAGCATTTT.

J is TRBJ2-2 and V is TRBV7-3; no clear D gene. Germline V lookup: CDR1 SGHTA, CDR2 FQGTGA. This CDR3 has 13 residues. V lost 2 bases and J 4 bases, leaving 5 bases between the germline ends. In DNA, the CDR3 is TGTGCCAGCAGCTTAGTAGCCACCGGGGAGCTGTTTTTT. It yields the protein CASSLVATGELFF.

This chain joins TRBV4-3 and TRBJ2-6, with 7 nucleotides matching TRBD2. This CDR3 comprises 19 residues. Germline CDR1 LGHNA, CDR2 YSLEER. J lost 0 bases, V lost 0 bases, and 8 bases had no gene match. The CDR3 sequence is CASSQDRRGISSGANVLTF. The CDR3 coding sequence is TGCGCCAGCAGCCAAGATCGGCGGGGGATTAGCTCTGGGGCCAACGTCCTGACTTTC.

This clone was detected a few times. The rearrangement joins TRBV9 to TRBJ2-1, with 7 nucleotides matching TRBD2. Trimming cost V 0 bases and J 2 bases; bases outside gene matches: 5. Per germline, CDR1 SGDLS and CDR2 YYNGEE. This CDR3 contains 16 residues. CDR3 residues: CASSVVAGDPYNEQFF. DNA for the CDR3: TGTGCCAGCAGCGTAGTTGCGGGAGACCCCTACAATGAGCAGTTCTTC.

This rearrangement joins TRBV6-4 to TRBJ1-5; weak D call: TRBD1 (6 bases). The V and J ends lost 3 bases and 7 bases respectively, with 10 bases between them. Per germline, CDR1 MRHNA and CDR2 SNTAGT. The CDR3 has 13 amino acids. This chain's CDR3 is CASSEQGGQPQHF. DNA of the CDR3: TGTGCCAGCAGTGAACAGGGTGGCCAGCCCCAGCATTTT.

This clone was detected a few times. V is TRBV7-9 and J is TRBJ1-3; D call uncertain. Trimming took off 5 bases at V and 16 bases at J, with 15 bases between the two ends. CDR3 size: 11 residues. Germline assignment: CDR1 SEHNR and CDR2 FQNEAQ (reference sequence). The CDR3, as DNA: TGTGCCAGCAGCCCAGTAGCGAAATGGTATTTT. Translated: CASSPVAKWYF.

A remark on this clone: One end of the junction fails to match germline, which may point to a read error. This chain's CDR3 is CASSDSSGANGLTF. In nucleotides, the CDR3 is TGCGCCAGCAGCGACAGCTCTGGGGCCAACGGCCTGACTTTC. The chain couples TRBV5-1 to TRBJ2-6; D is possibly TRBD1 (5 bases). The CDR3 extends over 14 amino acids. From germline, CDR1 is SGHRS and CDR2 YFSETQ. The full variable domain, completed using reference TRBV5-1 and TRBJ2-6, is KAGVTQTPRYLIKTRGQQVTLSCSPISGHRSVSWYQQTPGQGLQFLFEYFSETQRNKGNFPGRFSGRQFSNSRSEMNVSTLELGDSALYLCASSDSSGANGLTFGAGSRLTVL.

The chain is built from TRBV9 and TRBJ1-1; unclear D gene. V shed 0 bases and J shed 2 bases, with 17 bases lying between them. Germline loops: CDR1 SGDLS, CDR2 YYNGEE. The CDR3 spans 17 residues. CDR3 region: CASSVDGRRTFNTEAFF. As DNA, the CDR3 is TGTGCCAGCAGCGTAGATGGCCGGAGGACCTTCAACACTGAAGCTTTCTTT.

The chain has TRBV5-1 and TRBJ1-2; 9 nucleotides match TRBD1. This CDR3 spans 14 amino acids. The V segment lost 3 bases and the J segment 2 bases; nucleotides outside the gene matches: 2. Germline CDR1 is SGHRS and CDR2 is YFSETQ. The CDR3 reads CASSSGTGNYGYTF. The CDR3 DNA sequence: TGCGCCAGCAGCTCGGGGACAGGGAACTATGGCTACACCTTC.

V and J are TRBV15 and TRBJ1-3; tentatively, D is TRBD1 (6 bases). Per germline, CDR1 LNHNV and CDR2 YYDKDF (reference sequence). This CDR3 has 17 amino acids. V shed 4 bases and J shed 0 bases, with 16 bases lying between them. CDR3 nucleotide sequence: TGTGCCACCAGCAACCGGGACACCATGAGCTCTGGAAACACCATATATTTT. Its protein product is CATSNRDTMSSGNTIYF.

This clone was seen a few times. V usage is TRBV7-2 and J usage is TRBJ2-1; the D gene is possibly TRBD2 (6 bases). The CDR3 runs to 16 residues. Germline CDR1 and CDR2: SGHTA and FQGNSA. Trimming removed 3 bases at V and 0 bases at J, with 12 bases between. The CDR3 region has the DNA TGTGCCAGCAGCTTGAATCCCGGGAGCTCCTACAATGAGCAGTTCTTC. Encoded protein: CASSLNPGSSYNEQFF.

This clone was observed many times. The V call is TRBV4-3, the J call TRBJ1-6; 11 bases align to TRBD1. The CDR3 runs 16 residues. Unmatched junction bases numbered 8, after V lost 3 bases and J lost 10 bases. Germline CDR1 LGHNA, CDR2 YSLEER. The CDR3 coding sequence is TGCGCCAGCAGCCACGGGACAGGGGGATCGGAGTCACCCCTCCACTTT. It yields the protein CASSHGTGGSESPLHF.

CDR3 protein: CASSPGNHGSPLHF. In nucleotides, the CDR3 is TGTGCCAGCAGCCCCGGGAATCACGGTTCACCCCTCCACTTT. V usage is TRBV7-9 and J usage is TRBJ1-6; D is undetermined. V was shortened by 5 bases and J by 9 bases, with 14 bases between the two germline ends. The V gene's germline CDR1 is SEHNR and CDR2 FQNEAQ (reference sequence). The CDR3 consists of 14 residues.

The rearrangement uses TRBV4-3 and TRBJ2-1; 10 nucleotides agree with TRBD1. Germline-derived CDR1 and CDR2 are LGHNA and YSLEER. This CDR3 spans 15 amino acids. The ends lost 5 bases at V and 6 bases at J; junction bases unmatched: 7. The CDR3 nucleotides are TGCGCCAGCAGCTCCGGGACAGGGGACGTCAATGAGCAGTTCTTC. It translates to CASSSGTGDVNEQFF.

This sequence joins TRBV18 and TRBJ2-3, with D possibly matching TRBD1 (6 bases). Germline lookup yields CDR1 KGHSH and CDR2 LQKENI. This CDR3 comprises 16 residues. Between the trimmed V and J ends, which lost 5 bases and 5 bases, there was a span of 20 bases. The CDR3 DNA reads as TGTGCCAGCTCATTGGAGACCCAGGGGTCCAAAGATACGCAGTATTTT. Protein product: CASSLETQGSKDTQYF.

The rearrangement joins TRBV7-2 to TRBJ1-6, with 7 bases aligning to TRBD1. Trimming at V came to 7 bases and at J to 7 bases, leaving 4 bases not matched to a gene. The V gene's germline CDR1 is SGHTA and CDR2 FQGNSA. The CDR3 has 13 residues. For the CDR3, the DNA is TGTGCCAGCACCAGGGACAGAAATTCACCCCTCCACTTT. This encodes CASTRDRNSPLHF.

The rearrangement links TRBV27 to TRBJ1-5; weak D call: TRBD1 (6 bases). V was cut by 5 bases and J by 9 bases, with 20 bases left in between. This CDR3 contains 15 residues. Germline loops: CDR1 MNHEY, CDR2 SMNVEV (reference sequence). The chain's CDR3 is CASSPASGQPWPQHF. The CDR3 nucleotides are TGTGCCAGCAGTCCAGCCTCAGGACAGCCCTGGCCCCAGCATTTT.

This chain connects TRBV19 to TRBJ2-7; D might be TRBD1 (7 bases). With 10 bases removed from V and 0 bases from J, the gap between germline ends came to 16 bases. This CDR3 region has 14 residues. CDR1 and CDR2 (germline): LNHDA, SQIVND (reference sequence). The CDR3 nucleotides read TGTGCCACCCAACAGGGGACTGGCTCCTACGAGCAGTACTTC. Translation gives CATQQGTGSYEQYF.

V and J are TRBV21-1 and TRBJ1-1; whether TRBD1, the table's D call, matches the DNA was not checked. TRBV21-1 is designated a pseudogene. The CDR3 is 11 amino acids. The CDR3 protein is CASFRGTEAFF. The CDR3 nucleotides read TGTGCCAGCTTCAGGGGAACTGAAGCTTTCTTT.

V gene TRBV19 combines with J gene TRBJ2-5; a possible D gene is TRBD1 (6 bases). Trimming stripped 6 bases from V and 5 bases from J, with 10 bases between. Germline values: CDR1 LNHDA, CDR2 SQIVND (reference sequence). This CDR3 is built from 12 residues. CDR3 residues: CASRGQGETQYF. CDR3 DNA: TGTGCCAGTAGGGGGCAGGGGGAGACCCAGTACTTC.

The DNA for the CDR3 is TGTGCCAGCAGCACCCAAGACAGGGGCACAGATACGCAGTATTTT. It codes for CASSTQDRGTDTQYF. V and J are TRBV9 and TRBJ2-3; 7 nucleotides align to TRBD1. Germline lookup yields CDR1 SGDLS and CDR2 YYNGEE. This CDR3 is built from 15 residues. Losses at the gene ends were 4 bases for V and 1 base for J; bases not matched to a gene: 6.

The chain carries TRBV10-2 and TRBJ1-1; the match to TRBD1 covers 9 bases. Trimming took 10 bases from V and 1 from J; bases not matched to a gene: 4. Germline V gene data show CDR1 as WSHSY and CDR2 as SAAADI. The CDR3 is made up of 13 amino acids. CDR3 sequence: CATGQGTNTEAFF. The CDR3 DNA is TGCGCCACAGGACAGGGGACGAACACTGAAGCTTTCTTT.

The V call is TRBV9, the J call TRBJ1-1, with 8 nucleotides matching TRBD1. V lost 2 bases and J lost 2; bases outside the gene matches: 5. This CDR3 is 15 amino acids long. CDR1 and CDR2 (germline): SGDLS, YYNGEE. CDR3 protein: CASSVGTGLNTEAFF. The DNA for the CDR3 is TGTGCCAGCAGCGTCGGGACAGGCCTCAACACTGAAGCTTTCTTT. The full variable domain, rest sourced from reference TRBV9 and TRBJ1-1, is DSGVTQTPKHLITATGQRVTLRCSPRSGDLSVYWYQQSLDQGLQFLIQYYNGEERAKGNILERFSAQQFPDLHSELNLSSLELGDSALYFCASSVGTGLNTEAFFGQGTRLTVV.

The rearrangement links TRBV19 to TRBJ1-4, with TRBD1 matching over 7 bases. CDR1 and CDR2 from the germline V gene are LNHDA and SQIVND (reference sequence). V lost 5 bases to trimming and J lost 4 bases; unmatched junction nucleotides: 7. CDR3 size: 15 residues. This CDR3 is CASSFQTGSNEKLFF. The CDR3 bases are TGTGCCAGTAGTTTTCAGACAGGGAGTAATGAAAAACTGTTTTTT.

The rearrangement joins TRBV7-9 to TRBJ1-1; D is possibly TRBD1 (6 bases). This CDR3 has 14 amino acids. Germline CDR1 is SEHNR and CDR2 is FQNEAQ (reference sequence). Trimming took 6 bases from V and 1 from J, leaving 12 bases between them. This CDR3 is CASSLPQGNTEAFF. Here the CDR3 DNA reads TGTGCCAGCAGTTTACCACAGGGGAACACTGAAGCTTTCTTT.